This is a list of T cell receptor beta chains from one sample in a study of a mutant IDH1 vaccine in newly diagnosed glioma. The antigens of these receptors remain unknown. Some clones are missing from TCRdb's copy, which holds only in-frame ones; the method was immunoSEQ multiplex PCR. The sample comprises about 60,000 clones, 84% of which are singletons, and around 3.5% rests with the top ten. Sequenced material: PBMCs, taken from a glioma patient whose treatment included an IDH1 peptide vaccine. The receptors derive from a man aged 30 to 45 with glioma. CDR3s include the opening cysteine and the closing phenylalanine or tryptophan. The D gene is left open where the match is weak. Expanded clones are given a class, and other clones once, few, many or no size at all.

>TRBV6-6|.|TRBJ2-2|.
CASSGSVTGELFF
TGTGCCAGTTCCGGGTCTGTAACCGGGGAGCTGTTTTTT
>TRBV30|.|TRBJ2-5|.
CAWSFKETQYF
TGTGCCTGGAGTTTCAAAGAGACCCAGTACTTC
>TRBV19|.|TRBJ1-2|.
CASSKFSGPRDYGYTF
TGTGCCAGTAGTAAGTTTTCCGGGCCCCGGGATTATGGCTACACCTTC
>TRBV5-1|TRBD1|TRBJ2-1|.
CASSVVGGEGSGWEQFF
TGCGCCAGCAGCGTCGTAGGGGGCGAGGGCAGCGGATGGGAGCAGTTCTTC
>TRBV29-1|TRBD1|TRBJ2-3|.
CSVIRRWTGRWTDTQYF
TGCAGCGTTATCCGCCGCTGGACAGGTCGCTGGACAGATACGCAGTATTTT
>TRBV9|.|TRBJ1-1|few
CASRRGTGEAFF
TGTGCCAGCAGAAGGGGGACGGGAGAAGCTTTCTTT
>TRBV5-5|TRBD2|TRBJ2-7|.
CASSSPGGNKYEQYF
TGTGCCAGCAGCTCCCCGGGAGGAAATAAATACGAGCAGTACTTC
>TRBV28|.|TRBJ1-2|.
CASITAGGIYGYTF
TGTGCCAGCATCACGGCGGGGGGTATTTATGGCTACACCTTC
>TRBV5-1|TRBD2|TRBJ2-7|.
CASSYGTSGISYEQYF
TGCGCCAGCAGCTATGGGACTAGCGGAATCTCCTACGAGCAGTACTTC
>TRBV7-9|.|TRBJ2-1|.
CASSSIQGGLYNEQFF
TGTGCCAGCAGCTCGATCCAGGGGGGTTTGTACAATGAGCAGTTCTTC
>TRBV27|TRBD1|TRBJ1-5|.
CASSLMGGQGYRNQPQHF
TGTGCCAGCAGTTTAATGGGGGGACAGGGCTATCGAAATCAGCCCCAGCATTTT
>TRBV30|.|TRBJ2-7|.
CAWSPPHGAFYEQYF
TGTGCCTGGAGTCCCCCTCACGGGGCGTTTTACGAGCAGTACTTC
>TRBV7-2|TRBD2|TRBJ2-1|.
CASSLESGRNYNEQFF
TGTGCCAGCAGCTTAGAAAGCGGGAGGAACTACAATGAGCAGTTCTTC
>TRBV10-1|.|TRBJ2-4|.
CASSPAHSGSPKNIQYF
TGCGCCAGCAGCCCTGCTCACTCCGGGAGCCCCAAAAACATTCAGTACTTC
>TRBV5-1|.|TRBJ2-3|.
CASSLTTDTQYF
TGCGCCAGCAGCTTGACCACAGATACGCAGTATTTT
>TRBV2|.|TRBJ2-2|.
CASSPHGQNTGELFF
TGTGCCAGCAGTCCCCATGGACAAAACACCGGGGAGCTGTTTTTT
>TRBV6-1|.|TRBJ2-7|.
CASVPSHYEQYF
TGTGCCAGCGTCCCGTCCCACTACGAGCAGTACTTC
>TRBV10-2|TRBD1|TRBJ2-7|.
CASSEYRGYEQYF
TGCGCCAGCAGTGAATACAGGGGCTACGAGCAGTACTTC
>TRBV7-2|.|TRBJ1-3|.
CASSSQVLGNTIYF
TGTGCCAGCAGCTCACAGGTCCTCGGGAACACCATATATTTT
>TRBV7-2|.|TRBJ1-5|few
CASSLSGIANQPQHF
TGTGCCAGCAGCTTATCAGGGATCGCCAATCAGCCCCAGCATTTT
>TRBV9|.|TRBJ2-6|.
CASTKVLSGANVLTF
TGTGCCAGCACTAAGGTCCTCTCTGGGGCCAACGTCCTGACTTTC
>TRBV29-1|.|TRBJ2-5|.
CSVQVVGEETQYF
TGCAGCGTTCAAGTAGTGGGGGAAGAGACCCAGTACTTC
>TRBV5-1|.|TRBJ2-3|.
CASSRDHTDTQYF
TGCGCCAGCAGCCGGGACCACACAGATACGCAGTATTTT
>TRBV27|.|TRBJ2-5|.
CASRRGLIQETQYF
TGTGCCAGCAGGCGGGGACTTATCCAAGAGACCCAGTACTTC
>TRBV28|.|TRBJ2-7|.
CASSLRALEQYF
TGTGCCAGCAGTTTAAGGGCCCTAGAGCAGTACTTC
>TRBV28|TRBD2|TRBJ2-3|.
CASSFPSGSPSENTDTQYF
TGTGCCAGCAGTTTCCCTAGCGGGTCCCCTTCGGAAAACACAGATACGCAGTATTTT
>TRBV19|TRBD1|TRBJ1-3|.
CASRQGASSGNTIYF
TGTGCCAGTAGACAGGGGGCTAGCTCTGGAAACACCATATATTTT
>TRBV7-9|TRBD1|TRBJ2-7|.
CASSLGDSTYEQYF
TGTGCCAGCAGCTTAGGGGACAGTACCTACGAGCAGTACTTC
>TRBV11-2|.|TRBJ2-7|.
CASSLGFRQEQYF
TGTGCCAGCAGCTTAGGTTTTAGGCAGGAACAGTACTTC
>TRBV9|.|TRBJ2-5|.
CASSVAGGNQETQYF
TGTGCCAGCAGCGTAGCGGGCGGGAATCAAGAGACCCAGTACTTC
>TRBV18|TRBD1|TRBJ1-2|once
CASSPLRDRAVAYGYTF
TGTGCCAGCTCACCACTTAGGGACAGGGCCGTCGCCTATGGCTACACCTTC
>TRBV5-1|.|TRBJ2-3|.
CASSLSGSSADTQYF
TGCGCCAGCAGCTTATCCGGGAGCAGTGCAGATACGCAGTATTTT
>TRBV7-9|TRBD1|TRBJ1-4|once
CASSLVSGTANEKLFF
TGTGCCAGCAGCTTAGTCTCCGGGACAGCTAATGAAAAACTGTTTTTT
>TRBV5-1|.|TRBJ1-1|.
CASSLRQGNTEAFF
TGCGCCAGCAGCTTGAGGCAGGGGAACACTGAAGCTTTCTTT
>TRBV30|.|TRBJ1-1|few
CAWSPPQLRAFF
TGTGCCTGGAGCCCCCCCCAACTACGAGCTTTCTTT
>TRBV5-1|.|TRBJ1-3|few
CASSLAGTSSGNTIYF
TGCGCCAGCAGCTTGGCCGGGACCTCTTCGGGAAACACCATATATTTT
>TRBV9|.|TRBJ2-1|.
CASSVGLGGGNEQFF
TGTGCCAGCAGCGTAGGGCTAGGAGGGGGCAATGAGCAGTTCTTC
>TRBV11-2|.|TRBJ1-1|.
CASSFRGTEAFF
TGTGCCAGCAGTTTCAGGGGAACTGAAGCTTTCTTT
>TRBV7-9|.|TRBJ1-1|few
CASSPNKNTEAFF
TGTGCCAGCAGCCCCAACAAGAACACTGAAGCTTTCTTT
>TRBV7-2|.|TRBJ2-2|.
CASSPPQGSHTGELFF
TGTGCCAGCAGCCCACCGCAGGGGTCCCACACCGGGGAGCTGTTTTTT
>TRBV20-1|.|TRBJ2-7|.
CSARVEYEQYF
TGCAGTGCTAGAGTCGAGTACGAGCAGTACTTC
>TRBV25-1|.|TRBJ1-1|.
CASSEPGGRSTEAFF
TGTGCCAGCAGTGAACCGGGGGGTCGGAGCACTGAAGCTTTCTTT
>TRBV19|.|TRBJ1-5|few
CASSILGTAVEGPQHF
TGTGCCAGTAGTATTCTAGGGACGGCGGTCGAGGGGCCCCAGCATTTT
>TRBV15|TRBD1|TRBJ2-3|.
CATSRGLNRGGTDTQYF
TGTGCCACCAGCAGAGGCCTTAACAGGGGAGGCACAGATACGCAGTATTTT
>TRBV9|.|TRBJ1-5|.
CASSVGGGAGQPQHF
TGTGCCAGCAGCGTAGGGGGGGGCGCAGGTCAGCCCCAGCATTTT
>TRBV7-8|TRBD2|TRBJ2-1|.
CASSLSSGYYNEQFF
TGTGCCAGCAGCTTATCTAGCGGGTACTACAATGAGCAGTTCTTC
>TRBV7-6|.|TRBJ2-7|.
CASSADSSYEQYF
TGTGCCAGCAGCGCGGACAGCTCCTACGAGCAGTACTTC
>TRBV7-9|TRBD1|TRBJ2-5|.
CASSLGTGGQLETQYF
TGTGCCAGCAGCTTGGGGACAGGGGGTCAATTGGAGACCCAGTACTTC